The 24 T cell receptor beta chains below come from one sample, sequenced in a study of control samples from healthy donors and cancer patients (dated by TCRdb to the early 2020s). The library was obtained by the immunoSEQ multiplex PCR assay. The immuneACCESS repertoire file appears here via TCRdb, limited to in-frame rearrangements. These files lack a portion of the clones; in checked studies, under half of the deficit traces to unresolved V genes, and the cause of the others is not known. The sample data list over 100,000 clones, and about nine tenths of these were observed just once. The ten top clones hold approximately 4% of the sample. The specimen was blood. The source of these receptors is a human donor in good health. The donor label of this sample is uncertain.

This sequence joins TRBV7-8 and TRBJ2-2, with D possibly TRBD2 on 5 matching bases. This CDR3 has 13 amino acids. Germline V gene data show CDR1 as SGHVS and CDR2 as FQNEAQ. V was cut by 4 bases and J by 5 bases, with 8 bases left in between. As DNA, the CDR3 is TGTGCCAGCAGCTCGAAGCGGACCGGGGAGCTGTTTTTT. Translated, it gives CASSSKRTGELFF.

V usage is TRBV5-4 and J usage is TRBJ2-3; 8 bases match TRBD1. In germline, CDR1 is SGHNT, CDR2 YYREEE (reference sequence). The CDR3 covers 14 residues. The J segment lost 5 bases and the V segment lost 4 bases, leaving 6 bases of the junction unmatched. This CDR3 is CASSTDRGVDTQYF. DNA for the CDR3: TGTGCCAGCAGCACCGACAGGGGAGTAGATACGCAGTATTTT.

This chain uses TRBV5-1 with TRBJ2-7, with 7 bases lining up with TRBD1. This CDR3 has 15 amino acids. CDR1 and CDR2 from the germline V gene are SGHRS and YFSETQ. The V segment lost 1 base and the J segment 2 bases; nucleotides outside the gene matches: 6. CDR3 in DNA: TGCGCCAGCAGCTTGCGGGACAGTGATACCTACGAGCAGTACTTC. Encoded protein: CASSLRDSDTYEQYF. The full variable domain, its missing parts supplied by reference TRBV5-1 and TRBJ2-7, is KAGVTQTPRYLIKTRGQQVTLSCSPISGHRSVSWYQQTPGQGLQFLFEYFSETQRNKGNFPGRFSGRQFSNSRSEMNVSTLELGDSALYLCASSLRDSDTYEQYFGPGTRLTVT.

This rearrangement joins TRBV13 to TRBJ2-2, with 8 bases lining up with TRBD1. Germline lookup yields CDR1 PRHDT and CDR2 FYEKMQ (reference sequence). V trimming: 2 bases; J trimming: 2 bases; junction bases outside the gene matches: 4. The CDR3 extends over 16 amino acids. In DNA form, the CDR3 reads TGTGCCAGCAGCTTAAGGACAGGGTTTAACACCGGGGAGCTGTTTTTT. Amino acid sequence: CASSLRTGFNTGELFF. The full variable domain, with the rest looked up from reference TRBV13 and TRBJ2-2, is AAGVIQSPRHLIKEKRETATLKCYPIPRHDTVYWYQQGPGQDPQFLISFYEKMQSDKGSIPDRFSAQQFSDYHSELNMSSLELGDSALYFCASSLRTGFNTGELFFGEGSRLTVL.

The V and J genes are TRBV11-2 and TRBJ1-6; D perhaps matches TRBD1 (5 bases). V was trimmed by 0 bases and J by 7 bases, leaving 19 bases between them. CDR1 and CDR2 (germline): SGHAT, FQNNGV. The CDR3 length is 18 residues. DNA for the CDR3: TGTGCCAGCAGCTTAGAACCCTTGTTACAGGCGAAAAATTCACCCCTCCACTTT. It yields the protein CASSLEPLLQAKNSPLHF. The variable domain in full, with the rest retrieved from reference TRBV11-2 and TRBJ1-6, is EAGVAQSPRYKIIEKRQSVAFWCNPISGHATLYWYQQILGQGPKLLIQFQNNGVVDDSQLPKDRFSAERLKGVDSTLKIQPAKLEDSAVYLCASSLEPLLQAKNSPLHFGNGTRLTVT.

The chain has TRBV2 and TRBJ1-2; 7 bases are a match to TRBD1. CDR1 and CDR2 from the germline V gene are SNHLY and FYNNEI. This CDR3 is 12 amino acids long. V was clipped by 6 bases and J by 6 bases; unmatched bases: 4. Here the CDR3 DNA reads TGTGCCAGCAGGCAGGGGGTCGATGGCTACACCTTC. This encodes CASRQGVDGYTF.

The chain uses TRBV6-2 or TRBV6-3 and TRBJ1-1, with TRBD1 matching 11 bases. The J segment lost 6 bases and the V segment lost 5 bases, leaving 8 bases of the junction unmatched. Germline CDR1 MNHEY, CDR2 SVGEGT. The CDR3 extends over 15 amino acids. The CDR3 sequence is CASSRGQGDVAEAFF. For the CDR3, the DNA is TGTGCCAGCAGTAGGGGACAGGGGGACGTCGCTGAAGCTTTCTTT.

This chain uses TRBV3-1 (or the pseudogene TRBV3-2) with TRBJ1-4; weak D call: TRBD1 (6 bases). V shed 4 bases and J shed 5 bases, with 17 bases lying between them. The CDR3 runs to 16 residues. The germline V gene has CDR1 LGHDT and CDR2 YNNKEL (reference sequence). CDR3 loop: CASSLFLTGENEKLFF. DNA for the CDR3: TGTGCCAGCAGCCTTTTCCTGACAGGAGAGAATGAAAAACTGTTTTTT.

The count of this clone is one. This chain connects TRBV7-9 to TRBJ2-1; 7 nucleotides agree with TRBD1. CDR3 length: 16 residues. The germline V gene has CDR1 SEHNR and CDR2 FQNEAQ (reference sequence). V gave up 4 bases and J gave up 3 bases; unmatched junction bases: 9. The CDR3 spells CASSSPLGDSYNEQFF. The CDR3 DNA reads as TGTGCCAGCAGCTCCCCCCTTGGGGACAGCTACAATGAGCAGTTCTTC.

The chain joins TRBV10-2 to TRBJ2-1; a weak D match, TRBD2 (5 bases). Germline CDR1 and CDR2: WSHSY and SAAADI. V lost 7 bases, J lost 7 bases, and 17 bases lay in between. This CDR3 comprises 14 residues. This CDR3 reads CASTQSGTGNEQFF. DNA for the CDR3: TGCGCCAGCACCCAATCGGGAACGGGGAATGAGCAGTTCTTC.

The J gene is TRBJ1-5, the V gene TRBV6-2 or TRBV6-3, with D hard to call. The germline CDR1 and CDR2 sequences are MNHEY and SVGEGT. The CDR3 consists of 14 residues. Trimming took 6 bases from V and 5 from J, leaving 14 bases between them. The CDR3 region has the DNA TGTGCCAGCAGCTTCCGGGCCGGGGATCAGCCCCAGCATTTT. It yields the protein CASSFRAGDQPQHF.

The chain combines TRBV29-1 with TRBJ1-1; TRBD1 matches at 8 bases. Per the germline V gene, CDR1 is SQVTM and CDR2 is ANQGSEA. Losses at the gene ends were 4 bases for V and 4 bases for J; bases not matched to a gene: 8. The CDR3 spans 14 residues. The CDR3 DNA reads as TGCAGCGTTGCGGGGGACAGGTTGGGCACTGAAGCTTTCTTT. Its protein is CSVAGDRLGTEAFF.

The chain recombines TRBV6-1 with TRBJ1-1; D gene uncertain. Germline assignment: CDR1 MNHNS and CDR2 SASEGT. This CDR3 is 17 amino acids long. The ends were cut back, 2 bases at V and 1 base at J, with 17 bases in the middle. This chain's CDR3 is CASSEFHLVGSNTEAFF. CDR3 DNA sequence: TGTGCCAGCAGTGAATTCCATCTGGTCGGCTCGAACACTGAAGCTTTCTTT.

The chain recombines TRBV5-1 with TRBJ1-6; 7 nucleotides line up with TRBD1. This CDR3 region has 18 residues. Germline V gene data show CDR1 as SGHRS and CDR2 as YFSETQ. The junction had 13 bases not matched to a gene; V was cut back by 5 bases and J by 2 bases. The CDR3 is CASSLRETGPPYNSPLHF. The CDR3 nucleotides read TGCGCCAGCAGTTTGAGGGAGACAGGGCCCCCCTATAATTCACCCCTCCACTTT.

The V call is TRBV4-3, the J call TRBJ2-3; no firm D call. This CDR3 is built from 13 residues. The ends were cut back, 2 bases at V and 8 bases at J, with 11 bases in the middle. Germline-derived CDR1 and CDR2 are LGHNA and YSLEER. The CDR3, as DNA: TGCGCCAGCAGCCAAAGGTTTCCGGGTACGCAGTATTTT. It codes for CASSQRFPGTQYF.

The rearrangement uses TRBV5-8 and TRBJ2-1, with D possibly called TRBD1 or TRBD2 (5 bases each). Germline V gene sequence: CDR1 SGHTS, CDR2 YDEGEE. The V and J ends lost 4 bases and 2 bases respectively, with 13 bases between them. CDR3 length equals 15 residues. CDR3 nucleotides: TGTGCCAGCAGCACGGAGTGGGGGACCTACAATGAGCAGTTCTTC. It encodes CASSTEWGTYNEQFF.

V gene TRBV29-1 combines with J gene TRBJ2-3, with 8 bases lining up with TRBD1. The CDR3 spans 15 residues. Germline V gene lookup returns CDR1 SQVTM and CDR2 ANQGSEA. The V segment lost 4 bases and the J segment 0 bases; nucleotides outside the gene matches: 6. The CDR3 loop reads CSVGPGQASTDTQYF. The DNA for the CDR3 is TGCAGCGTTGGCCCGGGACAGGCTAGCACAGATACGCAGTATTTT.

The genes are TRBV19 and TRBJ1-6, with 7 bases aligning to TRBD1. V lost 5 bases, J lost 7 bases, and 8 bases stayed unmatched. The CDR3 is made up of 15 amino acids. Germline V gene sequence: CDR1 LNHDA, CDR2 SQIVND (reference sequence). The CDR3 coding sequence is TGTGCCAGTAGTGCCGACAGGGCTGTGAATTCACCCCTCCACTTT. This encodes CASSADRAVNSPLHF.

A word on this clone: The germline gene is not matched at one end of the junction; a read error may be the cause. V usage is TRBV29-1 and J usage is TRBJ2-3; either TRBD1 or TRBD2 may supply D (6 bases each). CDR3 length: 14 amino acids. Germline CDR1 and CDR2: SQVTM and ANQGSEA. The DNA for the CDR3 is TGCAGCGTCGAAGTCGGGGGCGGAGCAGATACGCAGTATTTT. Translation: CSVEVGGGADTQYF.

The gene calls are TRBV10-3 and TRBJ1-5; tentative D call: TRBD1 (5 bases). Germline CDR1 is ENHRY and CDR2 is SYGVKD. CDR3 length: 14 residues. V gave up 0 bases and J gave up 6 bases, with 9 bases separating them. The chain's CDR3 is CAISESDRSQPQHF. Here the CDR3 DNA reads TGTGCCATCAGTGAGTCTGACAGATCTCAGCCCCAGCATTTT.

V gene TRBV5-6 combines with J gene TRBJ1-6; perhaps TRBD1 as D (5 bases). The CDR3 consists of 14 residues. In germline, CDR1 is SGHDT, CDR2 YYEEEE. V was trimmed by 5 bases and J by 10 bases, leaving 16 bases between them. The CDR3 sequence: CASRGDGDQSPLHF. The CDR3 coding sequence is TGTGCCAGCAGGGGGGACGGCGATCAATCACCCCTCCACTTT.

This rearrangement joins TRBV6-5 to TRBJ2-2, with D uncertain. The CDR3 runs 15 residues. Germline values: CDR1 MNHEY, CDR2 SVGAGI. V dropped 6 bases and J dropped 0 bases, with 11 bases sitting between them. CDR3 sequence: CASRWQETNTGELFF. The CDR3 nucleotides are TGTGCCAGCAGGTGGCAGGAGACGAACACCGGGGAGCTGTTTTTT.

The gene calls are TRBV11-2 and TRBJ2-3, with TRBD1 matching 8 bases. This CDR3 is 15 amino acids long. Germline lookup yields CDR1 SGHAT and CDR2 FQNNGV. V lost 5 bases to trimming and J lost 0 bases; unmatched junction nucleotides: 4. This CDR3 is CASSQRTGSTDTQYF. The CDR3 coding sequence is TGTGCCAGCAGCCAAAGGACAGGGAGCACAGATACGCAGTATTTT.

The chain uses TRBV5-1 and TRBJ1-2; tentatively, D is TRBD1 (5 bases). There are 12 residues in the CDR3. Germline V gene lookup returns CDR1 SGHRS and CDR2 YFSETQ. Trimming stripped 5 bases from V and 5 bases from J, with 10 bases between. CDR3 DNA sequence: TGCGCCAGCAGGGAGGGGAAGTATGGCTACACCTTC. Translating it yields CASREGKYGYTF.